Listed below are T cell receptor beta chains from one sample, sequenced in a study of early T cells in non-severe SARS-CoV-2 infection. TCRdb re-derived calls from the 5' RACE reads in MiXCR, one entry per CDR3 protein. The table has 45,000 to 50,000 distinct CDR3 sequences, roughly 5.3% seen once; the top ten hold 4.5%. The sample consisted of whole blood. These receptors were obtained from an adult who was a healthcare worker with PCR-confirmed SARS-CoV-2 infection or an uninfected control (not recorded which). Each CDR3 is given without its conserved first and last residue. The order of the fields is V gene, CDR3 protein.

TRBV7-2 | ASSLAGTSVGTDTQY
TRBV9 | ASSVGAKNIQY
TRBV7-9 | ASSTPSGQTFSYNEQF
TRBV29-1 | SAQPHRGGTEAF
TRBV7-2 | ASSSGTIPPI
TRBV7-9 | ASSLSNPEQY
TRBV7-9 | ASSQDRGRDEQY
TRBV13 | ASSSGPYRGESSYEQY
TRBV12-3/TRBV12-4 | ASSPPEPSTDTQY
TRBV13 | ASSSPIIYEQF
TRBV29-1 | SGPGEKDSHEQY
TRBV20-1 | SARGPGVSKTEAF
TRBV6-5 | ASTTPGGTYEQY
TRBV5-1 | ASSLGQPGRIEQY
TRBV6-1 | ASSEAQRGSEQY
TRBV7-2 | ASSFSRASYEQY
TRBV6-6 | ASSYTPAYEQY
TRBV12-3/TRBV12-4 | ASSFGAQGYGYT
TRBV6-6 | ASSYSRETQY
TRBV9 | ASSPPGLAGGPLTGELF
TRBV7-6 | ASSLYGTQGETQY
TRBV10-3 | AISRSDSGTDTQY
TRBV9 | ASSTQTEQF
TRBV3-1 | ASSQRWGRGSTEAF
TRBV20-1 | SATQGAVLT
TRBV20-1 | SARGASGSSYNEQF
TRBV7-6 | ASSLPHEKLF
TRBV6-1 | ASSDPSGSYEQY
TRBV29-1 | SVDASGGQTQY
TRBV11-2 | ASSEGTLRNTEAF
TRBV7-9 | ASSSHYEQY
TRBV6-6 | AGAGGAPSTDTQY
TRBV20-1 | SGSKQGVNEQY
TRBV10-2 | ASRAERSSYEQY
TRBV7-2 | ASSLYGYEAF
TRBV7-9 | ASSLSGDSGNTIY
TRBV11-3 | ASSWGGGVYNEQF
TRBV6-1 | ATLARGSGNTIY
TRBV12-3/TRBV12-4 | ASSLLLAGGTYNEQF
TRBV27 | ASRVVSSTDTQY
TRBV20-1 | SALTSGDPYEQY
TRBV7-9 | ASSLGGPNIQY
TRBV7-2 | ASSEIGEQF
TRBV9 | ASSVDGVHGGELF
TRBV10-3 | AISVGTEYGYT
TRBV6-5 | ASTKTSGPNNEQF
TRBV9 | ASSVGTAPFEQF